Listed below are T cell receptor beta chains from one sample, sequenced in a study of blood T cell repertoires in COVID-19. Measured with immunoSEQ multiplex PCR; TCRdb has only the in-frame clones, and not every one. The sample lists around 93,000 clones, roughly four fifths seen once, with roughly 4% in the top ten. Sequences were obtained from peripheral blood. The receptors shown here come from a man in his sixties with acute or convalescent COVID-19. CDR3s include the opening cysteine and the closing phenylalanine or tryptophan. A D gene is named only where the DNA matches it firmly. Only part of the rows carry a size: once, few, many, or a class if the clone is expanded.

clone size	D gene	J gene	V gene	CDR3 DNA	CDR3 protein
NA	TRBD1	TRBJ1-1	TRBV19	TGTGCCAGTAACGGCCCTCCGGGACAGGGTCAGACTGAAGCTTTCTTT	CASNGPPGQGQTEAFF
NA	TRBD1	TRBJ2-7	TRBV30	TGTGCCTGGGCCAGAGGGGGCACATTCTACGAGCAGTACTTC	CAWARGGTFYEQYF
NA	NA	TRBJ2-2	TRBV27	TGTGCCAGCAGTCCACACCAACCGGCAGGGTCCGGGGAGCTGTTTTTT	CASSPHQPAGSGELFF
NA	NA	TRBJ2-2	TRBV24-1	TGTGCCACCGGGGGGGCAACCGGGGAGCTGTTTTTT	CATGGATGELFF
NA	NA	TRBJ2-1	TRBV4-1	TGCGCCAGCAGCCAAGATCCCGACAGGCGAATCGATGAGCAGTTCTTC	CASSQDPDRRIDEQFF
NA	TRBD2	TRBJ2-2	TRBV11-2	TGTGCCAGCAGCTTAGTGGGCGGGAGGATCACCGGGGAGCTGTTTTTT	CASSLVGGRITGELFF
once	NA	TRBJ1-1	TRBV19	TGTGCCAGTAGCCGAAAGGGGGACCCCGGGAACACTGAAGCTTTCTTT	CASSRKGDPGNTEAFF
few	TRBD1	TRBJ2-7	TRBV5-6	TGTGCCAGCAGCCCCGGACAGGACGAGCAGTACTTC	CASSPGQDEQYF
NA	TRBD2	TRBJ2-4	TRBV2	TGTGCCAGTACGGGGACCCAGCGGGGGAGCATTCAGTACTTC	CASTGTQRGSIQYF
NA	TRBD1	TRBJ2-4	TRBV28	TGTGCCAGCAGTTTCACCGGGACAGGGGAAAACATTCAGTACTTC	CASSFTGTGENIQYF
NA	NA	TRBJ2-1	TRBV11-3	TGTGCCAGCAGCTTAGGAGATAGGTGGGGGCGGAGCTCCTACAATGAGCAGTTCTTC	CASSLGDRWGRSSYNEQFF
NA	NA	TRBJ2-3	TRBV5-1	TGCGCCAGCAGCTTGGCAGTATCCCGGGGATCAGATACGCAGTATTTT	CASSLAVSRGSDTQYF
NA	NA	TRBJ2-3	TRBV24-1	TGTGCCACCAGTGATGAGGGTGGCGATACGCAGTATTTT	CATSDEGGDTQYF
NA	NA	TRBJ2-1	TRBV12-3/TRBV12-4	TGTGCCAGCACCGTGGAGGGCCCCAGGGAGCAGTTCTTC	CASTVEGPREQFF
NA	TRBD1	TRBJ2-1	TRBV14	TGTGCCAGCAGCCAAGGGGGGACAGTATACAATGAGCAGTTCTTC	CASSQGGTVYNEQFF
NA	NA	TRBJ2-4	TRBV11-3	TGTGCCAGCAGCTCCCAGCCGGGACTTTCCCTTGGAAACATTCAGTACTTC	CASSSQPGLSLGNIQYF
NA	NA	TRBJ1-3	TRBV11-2	TGTGCCAGCAGCTTTAGCGAGGCAAACACCATATATTTT	CASSFSEANTIYF